Each of the 19 T cell receptor beta chains below was sequenced from the same sample in a study of T cell responses to AZD1222 COVID-19 vaccine. The protocol was immunoSEQ multiplex PCR, while the TCRdb copy is restricted to in-frame clones and leaves out a portion. In the table there are about 140,000 clones, roughly nine tenths of which are singletons. The starting material was peripheral blood, obtained on day 0 of AZD1222 vaccination. Receptor source: an adult in good health.

This chain joins TRBV6-1 and TRBJ1-1, with D hard to call. Trimming removed 0 bases from V and 7 bases from J, with 6 bases in between. The CDR3 spans 12 residues. Per the germline V gene, CDR1 is MNHNS and CDR2 is SASEGT. CDR3 loop: CASSEAPHEAFF. DNA of the CDR3: TGTGCCAGCAGTGAAGCCCCGCATGAAGCTTTCTTT.

The gene calls are TRBV3-1 (or the pseudogene TRBV3-2) and TRBJ1-2; 10 positions agree with TRBD1. The CDR3 contains 15 residues. V lost 6 bases, J lost 6 bases, and 10 bases stayed unmatched. In germline, CDR1 is LGHDT, CDR2 YNNKEL (reference sequence). The CDR3 nucleotides read TGTGCCAGCAGTAGCGACAGGGGGCTGTACAATGGCTACACCTTC. Residues: CASSSDRGLYNGYTF.

The gene calls are TRBV12-3 or TRBV12-4 and TRBJ1-2; D is ambiguous. Trimming removed 6 bases from V and 8 bases from J, with 7 bases in between. This CDR3 contains 10 residues. The CDR3 here is CASSRLGYTF. CDR3 DNA: TGTGCCAGCAGCCGTCTAGGCTACACCTTC.

The rearrangement joins TRBV27 to TRBJ2-5; a weak D match, TRBD1 (6 bases). This CDR3 has 12 amino acids. Germline lookup yields CDR1 MNHEY and CDR2 SMNVEV (reference sequence). V gave up 10 bases and J gave up 0 bases, with 9 bases separating them. In nucleotides, the CDR3 is TGTGCCACCAGGGACAACCAAGAGACCCAGTACTTC. It codes for CATRDNQETQYF.

The V gene is TRBV7-6, the J gene TRBJ1-2, with TRBD1 identical over 8 bases. Trimming cost V 5 bases and J 7 bases; bases outside gene matches: 6. CDR1 and CDR2 (germline): SGHVS, FNYEAQ. The CDR3 is 13 amino acids. CDR3 nucleotides: TGTGCCAGCAGCCGGACAGGGTCGATTGGCTACACCTTC. It yields the protein CASSRTGSIGYTF.

This sequence joins TRBV5-6 and TRBJ1-5; no clear D gene. Looked up from germline, CDR1 is SGHDT and CDR2 is YYEEEE. This CDR3 region has 17 residues. The V and J ends lost 2 bases and 3 bases respectively, with 18 bases between them. The CDR3 DNA reads TGTGCCAGCAGCTTCTTCTCGGTCGGCGGAAACAATCAGCCCCAGCATTTT. Its protein is CASSFFSVGGNNQPQHF.

This clone was seen only once. The chain employs TRBV9 and TRBJ2-1; tentatively, D is TRBD1 or TRBD2 (6 bases each). V lost 0 bases to trimming and J lost 4 bases, with 11 bases between them. CDR3 length: 15 residues. Looked up from germline, CDR1 is SGDLS and CDR2 is YYNGEE. CDR3 DNA sequence: TGTGCCAGCAGCGTAGGGGCGGGACAATACAATGAGCAGTTCTTC. This encodes CASSVGAGQYNEQFF. The complete variable domain, with remaining parts taken from reference TRBV9 and TRBJ2-1, reads DSGVTQTPKHLITATGQRVTLRCSPRSGDLSVYWYQQSLDQGLQFLIQYYNGEERAKGNILERFSAQQFPDLHSELNLSSLELGDSALYFCASSVGAGQYNEQFFGPGTRLTVL.

The DNA for the CDR3 is TGCGCCAGCATGAAACAGGGGGCCTACAATGAGCAGTTCTTC. This translates into CASMKQGAYNEQFF. The chain recombines TRBV5-1 with TRBJ2-1; 8 nucleotides align to TRBD1. J gave up 2 bases and V 6 bases, and 4 bases lay outside the gene matches. This CDR3 is built from 14 residues. In germline, CDR1 is SGHRS, CDR2 YFSETQ.

V is TRBV4-1 and J is TRBJ2-4; tentatively, D is TRBD2 (6 bases). The CDR3 is 17 amino acids. Trimming took off 3 bases at V and 1 base at J, with 16 bases between the two ends. Germline V gene sequence: CDR1 MGHRA, CDR2 YSYEKL. The CDR3 protein is CASSHRPLGGAKNIQYF. Written as DNA, the CDR3 is TGCGCCAGCAGCCATAGACCCCTTGGGGGGGCCAAAAACATTCAGTACTTC.

This clone occurred a few times. The chain carries TRBV5-1 and TRBJ1-1, with TRBD1 matching 10 bases. CDR3 length: 16 amino acids. Trimming removed 4 bases from V and 0 bases from J; junction bases left unmatched: 6. CDR1 and CDR2 from the germline V gene are SGHRS and YFSETQ. CDR3: CASSAGTGAVNTEAFF. The CDR3 nucleotides are TGCGCCAGCAGCGCCGGGACAGGGGCCGTGAACACTGAAGCTTTCTTT.

The rearrangement joins TRBV9 to TRBJ2-3; D possibly corresponds to TRBD2 (7 bases). V lost 3 bases to trimming and J lost 4 bases, with 15 bases between them. The CDR3 spans 15 residues. Germline CDR1 is SGDLS and CDR2 is YYNGEE. The CDR3 nucleotides are TGTGCCAGCAGCGGATCAGGGAGGGGGGCAGATACGCAGTATTTT. It specifies CASSGSGRGADTQYF.

To note about this clone: One junction end disagrees with the germline gene, perhaps due to a read error. The chain is built from TRBV7-2 and TRBJ2-7; 8 nucleotides align to TRBD2. In germline, CDR1 is SGHTA, CDR2 FQGNSA. CDR3 length: 15 amino acids. CDR3 in amino acids: CASTLIAGPPYEQYF. The CDR3 nucleotides read TGTGCCAGCACCTTAATAGCGGGACCGCCTTACGAGCAGTACTTC.

The V call is TRBV14, the J call TRBJ2-1; 7 bases are a match to TRBD2. J was trimmed by 8 bases and V by 1 base; bases with no gene match: 11. The CDR3 is 16 amino acids. Germline CDR1 is SGHDN and CDR2 is FVKESK. Written as DNA, the CDR3 is TGTGCCAGCAGCCAAGCAAGCGGGGCCACTTTAGATGAGCAGTTCTTC. This gives the protein CASSQASGATLDEQFF.

V is TRBV9 and J is TRBJ1-2; 8 bases map to TRBD1. The length of the CDR3 is 15 residues. Germline V gives CDR1 SGDLS, CDR2 YYNGEE. Unmatched junction bases numbered 10, after V lost 3 bases and J lost 6 bases. Here the CDR3 reads CASSDHRTGKDGYTF. The CDR3 nucleotides are TGTGCCAGCAGCGACCACAGGACAGGGAAGGATGGCTACACCTTC.

This clone was recorded only once. The chain employs TRBV2 and TRBJ2-7; 10 positions agree with TRBD1. Trimming at V came to 8 bases and at J to 8 bases, leaving 6 bases not matched to a gene. The CDR3 spans 12 residues. Germline assignment: CDR1 SNHLY and CDR2 FYNNEI. In DNA, the CDR3 is TGTGCCAGCGGTACGACAGGGGGCAAGCAGTACTTC. Its translation is CASGTTGGKQYF.

A single count supports this clone. V and J are TRBV30 and TRBJ1-5, with D hard to call. Germline loops: CDR1 GTSNPN, CDR2 SVGIG (reference sequence). Trimming pared 4 bases from V and 0 bases from J, leaving 7 bases between. The CDR3 totals 13 residues. CDR3 region: CAWTLNSNQPQHF. DNA of the CDR3: TGTGCCTGGACTCTTAATAGCAATCAGCCCCAGCATTTT.

V and J are TRBV21-1 and TRBJ2-1; TRBD2 reflects the table's D call only, with no check against the DNA. TRBV21-1 represents a pseudogene. The CDR3 is made up of 16 amino acids. CDR3 amino acids: CASSKVECGIYNEQFF. DNA of the CDR3: TGTGCCAGCAGCAAAGTCGAGTGCGGGATTTACAATGAGCAGTTCTTC.

This clone was recorded once. The J gene is TRBJ1-5, the V gene TRBV12-3 or TRBV12-4; 8 bases align to TRBD1. V lost 3 bases and J lost 6; bases outside the gene matches: 1. This CDR3 has 13 amino acids. CDR3 coding DNA: TGTGCCAGCAGTTTGACAGGGGTTCAGCCCCAGCATTTT. Translation: CASSLTGVQPQHF.

This chain joins TRBV14 and TRBJ2-1; no definite D call. Trimming stripped 4 bases from V and 2 bases from J, with 15 bases between. The germline gives CDR1 SGHDN, CDR2 FVKESK. The CDR3 consists of 16 residues. Here the CDR3 DNA reads TGTGCCAGCAGCCCATTTGGAGTAACTCCCTACAATGAGCAGTTCTTC. Translating it yields CASSPFGVTPYNEQFF.